This passage covers 20 T cell receptor beta chains from one sample sequenced in a study of response to subunit inactivated influenza vaccine. Each CDR3 protein gets one entry after TCRdb re-called the RT-PCR reads with MiXCR. Of some 500,000 distinct CDR3 sequences listed, about 25% are singletons. The input for sequencing was CD4+ T cells sorted from PBMCs, taken 5 days after vaccination. These receptors all stem from a man aged 50-60 years who received an inactivated influenza vaccine.

This clonotype was seen only once. V gene TRBV12-3 or TRBV12-4 combines with J gene TRBJ2-2; a possible D gene is TRBD2 (5 bases). The length of the CDR3 is 17 residues. The V gene lost 6 bases and the J gene lost 2 bases, with 19 bases spanning the gap. The chain's CDR3 is CASSPRGQTTNTGELFF. Here the CDR3 DNA reads TGTGCCAGCAGCCCACGAGGGCAGACAACCAACACCGGGGAGCTGTTTTTT.

In its sample, this clonotype was seen a few times. The V gene is TRBV6-1, the J gene TRBJ2-3; 9 positions agree with TRBD2. After removal of 6 bases from V and 4 bases from J, the junction contained 2 bases not matched to a gene. This CDR3 is built from 13 residues. In germline, CDR1 is MNHNS, CDR2 SASEGT. CDR3: CASSRLAADTQYF. CDR3 bases: TGTGCCAGCAGCCGACTAGCGGCAGATACGCAGTATTTT.

The gene calls are TRBV20-1 and TRBJ2-7, with D perhaps TRBD1 or TRBD2 (5 bases each). CDR3 length: 17 residues. V lost 6 bases and J lost 0, with 24 bases in between. Germline values: CDR1 DFQATT, CDR2 SNEGSKA (reference sequence). CDR3 coding DNA: TGCAGTGCCAGACAGATACCGGGACGGAAAAGCTCCTACGAGCAGTACTTC. It codes for CSARQIPGRKSSYEQYF.

The rearrangement links TRBV20-1 to TRBJ2-5, with 11 bases fitting TRBD2. From germline, CDR1 is DFQATT and CDR2 SNEGSKA (reference sequence). V lost 4 bases and J lost 2; bases outside the gene matches: 6. The CDR3 runs to 15 residues. Written as DNA, the CDR3 is TGCAGTGCTATTTATAGCGGGAGGGCACAAGAGACCCAGTACTTC. Translated: CSAIYSGRAQETQYF.

A few counts support this clonotype. J is TRBJ1-1 and V is TRBV6-1; TRBD1 might be the D (5 bases). Germline V lookup: CDR1 MNHNS, CDR2 SASEGT. V lost 6 bases and J 5 bases, leaving 16 bases between the germline ends. The CDR3 spans 14 residues. The CDR3 loop is CASSSAHSGTEAFF. In DNA form, the CDR3 reads TGTGCCAGCAGCTCGGCTCACTCAGGGACTGAAGCTTTCTTT.

The chain has TRBV4-2 and TRBJ2-7, with a possible D match to TRBD1 (5 bases). The CDR3 has 15 residues. Germline assignment: CDR1 LGHNA and CDR2 YNFKEQ. Trimming took off 0 bases at V and 3 bases at J, with 12 bases between the two ends. The CDR3 loop is CASSQDMTADYEQYF. CDR3 coding DNA: TGTGCCAGCAGCCAAGATATGACAGCAGACTACGAGCAGTACTTC.

This rearrangement joins TRBV29-1 to TRBJ2-1, with 13 bases matching TRBD2. Germline V CDR1 and CDR2: SQVTM, ANQGSEA. The CDR3 covers 15 residues. The J segment lost 9 bases and the V segment lost 7 bases, leaving 12 bases of the junction unmatched. DNA for the CDR3: TGCAGCGCCTCCGGGACTAGCGGGAACGGTGGTGAGCAGTTCTTC. Its protein product is CSASGTSGNGGEQFF.

This clonotype has only a few counts. The chain has TRBV3-1 and TRBJ2-7, with TRBD2 matching over 12 bases. This CDR3 has 16 residues. Germline V gene data show CDR1 as LGHDT and CDR2 as YNNKEL (reference sequence). V dropped 4 bases and J dropped 0; count of bases not matched to a gene: 4. CDR3 DNA: TGTGCCAGCAGCCCGACTAGCGGGAGTGGCTCCTACGAGCAGTACTTC. It yields the protein CASSPTSGSGSYEQYF.

The chain recombines TRBV7-2 with TRBJ2-7; D is unresolved. This CDR3 is built from 14 residues. The germline V gene has CDR1 SGHTA and CDR2 FQGNSA. Trimming left V 0 bases short and J 2 bases short, with 8 bases between. The CDR3 sequence is CASSLAPYPYEQYF. CDR3 coding DNA: TGTGCCAGCAGCTTAGCGCCCTATCCCTACGAGCAGTACTTC.

V usage is TRBV9 and J usage is TRBJ2-5, with D maybe TRBD1 (5 bases). The CDR3 is made up of 14 amino acids. Germline V CDR1 and CDR2: SGDLS, YYNGEE. Trimming shortened V by 0 bases and J by 7 bases, and 13 bases separated the two germline ends. The CDR3 sequence: CASSVAGAIGTQYF. For the CDR3, the DNA is TGTGCCAGCAGCGTAGCTGGGGCTATTGGGACCCAGTACTTC.

This clonotype appeared many times. The chain employs TRBV14 and TRBJ2-7, with D hard to call. Germline assignment: CDR1 SGHDN and CDR2 FVKESK. Deletions cut 2 bases from V and 1 base from J, with 6 bases between. This CDR3 has 13 amino acids. The CDR3 DNA sequence: TGTGCCAGCAGCCAAACTGGATCCTACGAGCAGTACTTC. Protein: CASSQTGSYEQYF.

This clonotype appeared a few times. V is TRBV10-3 and J is TRBJ2-7, with D unresolved. The CDR3 is made up of 12 amino acids. Germline-derived CDR1 and CDR2 are ENHRY and SYGVKD. V was clipped by 5 bases and J by 0 bases, with 5 bases between them. The CDR3, as DNA: TGTGCCATCAGTCCCTCCTCCTACGAGCAGTACTTC. Translated: CAISPSSYEQYF.

DNA of the CDR3: TGCAGGGCCCCGGGACAGGAATACAATGAGCAGTTCTTC. Translated, it gives CRAPGQEYNEQFF. The chain links TRBV20-1 to TRBJ2-1, with 8 bases that match TRBD1. Germline assignment: CDR1 DFQATT and CDR2 SNEGSKA (reference sequence). The CDR3 consists of 13 residues.

V usage is TRBV10-3 and J usage is TRBJ2-1; 12 positions match TRBD2. The V gene's germline CDR1 is ENHRY and CDR2 SYGVKD. V gave up 4 bases and J gave up 10 bases; unmatched junction bases: 8. The CDR3 extends over 15 amino acids. The CDR3 is CAISATSGGRVEQFF. The CDR3 region has the DNA TGTGCCATCAGTGCCACTAGCGGGGGGCGGGTGGAGCAGTTCTTC.

This sequence joins TRBV4-2 and TRBJ2-5, with 10 positions matching TRBD2. The CDR3 is 15 residues long. J was trimmed by 4 bases and V by 5 bases; bases with no gene match: 7. Looked up from germline, CDR1 is LGHNA and CDR2 is YNFKEQ. The CDR3 DNA sequence: TGTGCCAGCAGCGCCCGGGTAGCGGGAGGAGAGACCCAGTACTTC. This codes for CASSARVAGGETQYF.

This clonotype came up once. This rearrangement joins TRBV28 to TRBJ2-7; perhaps TRBD2 as D (6 bases). CDR3 length: 15 residues. Germline V gives CDR1 MDHEN, CDR2 SYDVKM. The ends were cut back, 5 bases at V and 0 bases at J, with 14 bases in the middle. CDR3 sequence: CASSDLARSSYEQYF. In DNA, the CDR3 is TGTGCCAGCAGTGATCTAGCGAGGAGCTCCTACGAGCAGTACTTC.

This clonotype has only a few counts. The rearrangement joins TRBV4-3 to TRBJ2-1; D is ambiguous. Looked up from germline, CDR1 is LGHNA and CDR2 is YSLEER. The CDR3 spans 14 residues. The V end lost 0 bases, the J end lost 6 bases, and 9 bases lay between the germline ends. The CDR3 sequence is CASSQEGGSNEQFF. DNA for the CDR3: TGCGCCAGCAGCCAAGAAGGCGGAAGCAATGAGCAGTTCTTC.

This clonotype was recorded once. The V call is TRBV20-1, the J call TRBJ2-5, with a possible D match to TRBD2 (6 bases). The CDR3 totals 14 residues. The germline V and J ends were trimmed by 6 bases and 3 bases, with 17 bases remaining between them. Germline V gene sequence: CDR1 DFQATT, CDR2 SNEGSKA (reference sequence). CDR3 sequence (DNA): TGCAGTGCAGCCCGGTCGGGACTGGAAGAGACCCAGTACTTC. Its protein product is CSAARSGLEETQYF.

This clonotype was seen more than once but under ten times. The rearrangement joins TRBV7-2 to TRBJ2-5; 9 nucleotides line up with TRBD1. J gave up 2 bases and V 1 base, and 5 bases lay outside the gene matches. CDR1 and CDR2 (germline): SGHTA, FQGNSA. The CDR3 consists of 16 residues. CDR3 coding DNA: TGTGCCAGCAGCTTAGTAGGGACAGGGACTCAAGAGACCCAGTACTTC. Protein: CASSLVGTGTQETQYF.

The CDR3 loop is CASSLVWQIYNEQFF. CDR3 nucleotide sequence: TGTGCCAGCAGCTTAGTATGGCAGATATACAATGAGCAGTTCTTC. The V and J genes are TRBV7-2 and TRBJ2-1; D ambiguous. V was pared by 1 base and J by 4 bases, with 11 bases between. This CDR3 comprises 15 residues. Germline V gene sequence: CDR1 SGHTA, CDR2 FQGNSA. The complete variable domain, with remaining parts taken from reference TRBV7-2 and TRBJ2-1, reads GAGVSQSPSNKVTEKGKDVELRCDPISGHTALYWYRQSLGQGLEFLIYFQGNSAPDKSGLPSDRFSAERTGGSVSTLTIQRTQQEDSAVYLCASSLVWQIYNEQFFGPGTRLTVL.